This T cell receptor (beta chain) was obtained from a study of identical twins. Ten or more counts support this clonotype. Its specificity is not known. One entry per CDR3 protein results from TCRdb running MiXCR on the 5' RACE reads. Of some 560,000 distinct CDR3 sequences detected, 7.5% to 10% appear once; the ten largest clones hold approximately 3.2%. Whole-study findings and limits: Part of the zero-insertion signal could reflect confounding by invariant MAIT and iNKT cells. Conclusions relied on cross-sectional statistical analysis, not following the same donors. Carriage of fewer insertions was seen in abundant cord blood beta clonotypes, whereas memory repertoires showed none.

Losses at the gene ends were 2 bases for V and 4 bases for J; bases not matched to a gene: 11. The germline gives CDR1 DFQATT, CDR2 SNEGSKA (reference sequence). This CDR3 is 18 amino acids long. This same sample was also part of a study on yellow fever vaccine responses in identical twins.

Source material: PBMCs. J is TRBJ2-5 and V is TRBV20-1; 15 bases line up with TRBD2. The TCR sequence derives from a woman aged 18-29 years in good health. CDR3 sequence: CSARHGLAGGPVGETQYF. The CDR3 DNA is TGCAGTGCTAGACATGGACTAGCGGGAGGGCCCGTTGGAGAGACCCAGTACTTC.